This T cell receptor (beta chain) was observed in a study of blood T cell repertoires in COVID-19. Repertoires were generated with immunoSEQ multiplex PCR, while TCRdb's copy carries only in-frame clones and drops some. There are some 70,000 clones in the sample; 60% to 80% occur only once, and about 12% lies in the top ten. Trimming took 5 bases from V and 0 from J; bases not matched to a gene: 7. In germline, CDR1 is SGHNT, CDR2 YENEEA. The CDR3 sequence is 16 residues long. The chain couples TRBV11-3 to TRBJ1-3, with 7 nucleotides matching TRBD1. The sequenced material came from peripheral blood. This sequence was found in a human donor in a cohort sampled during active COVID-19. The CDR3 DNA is TGTGCCAGCAGCACTTGGACAGGAGTCTCTGGAAACACCATATATTTT. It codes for CASSTWTGVSGNTIYF. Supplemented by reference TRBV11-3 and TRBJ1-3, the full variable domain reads EAGVVQSPRYKIIEKKQPVAFWCNPISGHNTLYWYLQNLGQGPELLIRYENEEAVDDSQLPKDRFSAERLKGVDSTLKIQPAELGDSAVYLCASSTWTGVSGNTIYFGEGSWLTVV.